The entry below gives a single TCR beta chain sequence along with its context. This clonotype came up many times. The antigen it binds to is not known. No clone much larger than this one lies a single base away; base qualities are absent. This entry belongs to a study of response to subunit inactivated influenza vaccine (dated by TCRdb to the late 2010s). For the wider study: Deep quantitative T cell receptor repertoire profiling was used in the study to track responses to a trivalent subunit inactivated influenza vaccine. What the research found in general, with its limitations: According to the authors, only a limited number of new T cells may be recruited by each seasonal influenza vaccination.

Based on the germline V gene, the CDR1 and CDR2 sequences are SGHTA and FQGTGA. The CDR3 spans 13 residues, from the cysteine through the phenylalanine. Left in the record is the CDR3 DNA by itself, 39 bases read in frame from the first base. Cut back by 1 base and 5 bases, the V and J ends lie 8 bases apart. The receptor library was made with RT-PCR. The instrument given in TCRdb is Illumina HiSeq 2500. The public reads were reanalyzed by TCRdb: fastp trimming at Q25, MiXCR alignment, in-frame beta chains only. Each entry merges the rows of one CDR3 protein and shows their most common DNA and genes. A total of about half a million distinct CDR3 sequences appear in this sample, about 7.6% of them only once. The top ten hold roughly 13% of the sample.

The V gene is TRBV7-3 and the J gene is TRBJ2-5; the D segment cannot be called with confidence. The sequencing used PBMCs from blood, collected roughly 24 months after vaccination. This receptor was taken from a man between 50 and 70 years old who received an inactivated influenza vaccine. Donor details come from another sample of the same person, matched by shared clones. The CDR3 is CASSLKGRETQYF. The bases are TGTGCCAGCAGCTTAAAGGGTCGGGAGACCCAGTACTTC.